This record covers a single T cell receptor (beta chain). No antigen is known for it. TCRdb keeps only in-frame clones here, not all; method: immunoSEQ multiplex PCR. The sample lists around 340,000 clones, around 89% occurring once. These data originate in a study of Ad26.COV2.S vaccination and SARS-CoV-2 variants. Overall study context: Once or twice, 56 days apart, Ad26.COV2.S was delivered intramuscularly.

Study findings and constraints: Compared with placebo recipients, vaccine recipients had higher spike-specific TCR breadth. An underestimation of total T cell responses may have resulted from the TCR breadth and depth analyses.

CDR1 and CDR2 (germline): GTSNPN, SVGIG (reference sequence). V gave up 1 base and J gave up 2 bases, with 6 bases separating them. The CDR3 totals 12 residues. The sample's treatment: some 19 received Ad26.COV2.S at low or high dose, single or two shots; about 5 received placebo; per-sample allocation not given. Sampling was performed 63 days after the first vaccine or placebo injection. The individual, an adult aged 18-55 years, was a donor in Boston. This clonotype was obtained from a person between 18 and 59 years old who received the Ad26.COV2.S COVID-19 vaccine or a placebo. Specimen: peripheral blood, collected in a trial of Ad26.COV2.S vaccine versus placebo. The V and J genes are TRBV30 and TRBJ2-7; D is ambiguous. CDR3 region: CAWSALAYEQYF. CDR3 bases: TGTGCCTGGAGTGCGCTCGCCTACGAGCAGTACTTC.